This T cell receptor beta chain is drawn from a study of shared clonotypes between healthy human individuals. Study-level results: Relative to their counterparts shared across all four donors, non-shared clonotypes exhibited diminished generation probabilities. Larger estimated richness was generally recorded for naive subsets relative to memory subsets.

The V gene's germline CDR1 is SQVTM and CDR2 ANQGSEA. Between the trimmed V and J ends, which lost 7 bases and 4 bases, there was a span of 14 bases. This CDR3 has 12 amino acids. Sorted-subset replicate PCRs used approximately 180 ng of genomic DNA. This amount corresponded to tens of thousands of T cell genomes. The table came from immunoSEQ multiplex PCR; TCRdb's copy has only in-frame clones and leaves some out. The sample holds approximately 2.1 million clones, over 90% seen once. Negatively enriched CD4+ T cells were divided by CD45RA into naive and memory. For this clone: Its antigen is as yet unknown.

This clonotype was obtained from a man between 18 and 29 years old in good health. Some clones in this sample may be carry-over from other donors' samples. The rearrangement joins TRBV29-1 to TRBJ2-7; a possible D gene is TRBD1 (6 bases). The source material was naive CD4+ T cells from PBMCs. Subset defined: CD45RA+ positively selected. CDR3 DNA sequence: TGCAGCGCAGCCGAGACAGGTTACGAGCAGTACTTC. Its protein product is CSAAETGYEQYF.